This T cell receptor beta chain was sequenced for a study of blood T cell repertoires in COVID-19. The authors' processing: By means of reference gene primer amplification, nucleated cell counts were estimated. Libraries were prepared by immunoSEQ multiplex PCR; TCRdb keeps only in-frame clonotypes and omits some of them. V and J calls and clone size are as listed in that table; D and trimming were resolved from the DNA. The repertoire holds approximately 58,000 clones, about 85% seen once, with roughly 4.7% in the top ten. Germline V lookup: CDR1 PRHDT, CDR2 FYEKMQ (reference sequence). The CDR3 covers 16 residues. The V gene lost 4 bases and the J gene lost 2 bases, with 15 bases spanning the gap.

Specimen: peripheral blood. This TCR derives from a middle-aged man with active COVID-19. This sequence joins TRBV13 and TRBJ1-3; D is unresolved. In DNA form, the CDR3 reads TGTGCCAGCAGCTCCCGGCGGGTGGCCGCTGGAAACACCATATATTTT. This gives the protein CASSSRRVAAGNTIYF.